This T cell receptor beta chain was profiled in a study of T cells in Graves' hyperthyroidism and ophthalmopathy. Overall study: The authors collected peripheral blood at initial diagnosis, before any treatment.

General study results and limits: Prediction of ophthalmopathy progression came a median about 6 months pre-onset.

Germline loops: CDR1 DFQATT, CDR2 SNEGSKA (reference sequence). The CDR3 is 15 residues long. J was trimmed by 8 bases and V by 5 bases; bases with no gene match: 10. What was amplified from RNA transcripts were TCR beta CDR3 regions. The TCR CDR3 first-round RT-PCR relied on the HTBI primer set. One entry per CDR3 protein results from TCRdb running MiXCR on the multiplex PCR reads. The repertoire holds about 300,000 distinct CDR3 sequences, with roughly 18% as singletons. Those patients with uncontrolled infection, other autoimmune disease, pregnancy or lactation were excluded. Fresh peripheral blood, approximately 10 ml, yielded the PBMCs. This clonotype came up a few times. What it binds is unknown.

The genes are TRBV20-1 and TRBJ2-1, with 12 bases fitting TRBD2. The sample consisted of blood. This TCR derives from a man between 45 and 60 years old with Graves' ophthalmopathy. The CDR3 DNA reads as TGCAGTGCTTTCTCGACTAGCGGGAGACTCTATGAGCAGTTCTTC. Residues: CSAFSTSGRLYEQFF.